Reported below is one TCR beta chain. Only in-frame clones appear in the TCRdb table, and some are missing; sequencing was by immunoSEQ multiplex PCR. The data show around 120,000 clones, approximately 90% seen once. The entry originates in a study of PD-1 blockade in mismatch repair-deficient tumors. The wider study: Patients had 11 to 13 mismatch repair-deficient cancer types and were previously treated and progressing.

This CDR3 spans 18 amino acids. Per the germline V gene, CDR1 is SGHVS and CDR2 is FNYEAQ. V trimming: 2 bases; J trimming: 7 bases; junction bases outside the gene matches: 15. Material: peripheral blood, obtained 44 weeks after starting pembrolizumab. This TCR derives from an adult with mismatch repair-deficient cancer. J is TRBJ2-1 and V is TRBV7-6; 9 bases line up with TRBD2. This CDR3 is CASSLSVPPREGRNEQFF. The CDR3 DNA is TGTGCCAGCAGCTTATCGGTCCCACCGCGGGAGGGAAGGAATGAGCAGTTCTTC.